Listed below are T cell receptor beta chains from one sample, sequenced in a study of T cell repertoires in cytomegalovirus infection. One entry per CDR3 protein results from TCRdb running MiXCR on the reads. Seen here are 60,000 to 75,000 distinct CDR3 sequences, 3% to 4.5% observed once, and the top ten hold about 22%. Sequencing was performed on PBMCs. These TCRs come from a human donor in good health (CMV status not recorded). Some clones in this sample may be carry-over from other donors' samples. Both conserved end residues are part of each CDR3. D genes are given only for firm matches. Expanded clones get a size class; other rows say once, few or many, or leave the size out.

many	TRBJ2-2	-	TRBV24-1	CATSDPGPPNTGELFF	TGTGCCACCAGTGACCCGGGACCGCCGAACACCGGGGAGCTGTTTTTT
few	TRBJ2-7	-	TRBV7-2	CASSPWDGSYEQYF	TGTGCCAGCAGCCCATGGGACGGATCCTACGAGCAGTACTTC
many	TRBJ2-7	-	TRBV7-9	CASSNDGYEQYF	TGTGCCAGCAGCAACGACGGTTACGAGCAGTACTTC
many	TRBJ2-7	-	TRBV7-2	CASSLGRLYEQYF	TGTGCCAGCAGCTTAGGGCGGCTATACGAGCAGTACTTC
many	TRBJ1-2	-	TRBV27	CASSLQGLSGYTF	TGTGCCAGCAGTTTACAGGGTCTCTCTGGCTACACCTTC
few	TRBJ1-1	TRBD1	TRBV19	CATRDRSPNTEAFF	TGTGCCACAAGGGACAGAAGCCCTAACACTGAAGCTTTCTTT
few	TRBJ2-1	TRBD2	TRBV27	CASSPTSGKRGGEQFF	TGTGCCAGCAGCCCGACTAGCGGGAAAAGGGGGGGTGAGCAGTTCTTC
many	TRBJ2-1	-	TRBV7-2	CASSLRGDGEQFF	TGTGCCAGCAGCCTAAGGGGAGATGGCGAGCAGTTCTTC
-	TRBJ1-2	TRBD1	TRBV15	CATSRGAGTDSGGYTF	TGTGCCACCAGCAGAGGGGCGGGGACAGACTCGGGTGGCTACACCTTC
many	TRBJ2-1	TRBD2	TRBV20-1	CSARGLGLALPDEQFF	TGCAGTGCTAGAGGTCTTGGACTAGCCCTACCGGATGAGCAGTTCTTC
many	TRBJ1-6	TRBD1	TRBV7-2	CASSPKGTGGFSDSPLHF	TGTGCCAGCAGCCCGAAAGGGACAGGGGGGTTCAGTGATTCACCCCTCCACTTT
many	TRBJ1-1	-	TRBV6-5	CASSYSVNTEAFF	TGTGCCAGCAGTTACAGCGTGAACACTGAAGCTTTCTTT
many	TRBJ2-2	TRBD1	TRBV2	CASSFTDRVNTGELFF	TGTGCCAGCAGTTTTACGGACAGGGTTAACACCGGGGAGCTGTTTTTT
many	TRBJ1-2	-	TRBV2	CASSEDDLYGYTF	TGTGCCAGCAGTGAAGACGACCTGTATGGCTACACCTTC
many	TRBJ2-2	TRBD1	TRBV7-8	CASSLDTGATGELFF	TGTGCCAGCAGCTTAGATACAGGGGCCACCGGGGAGCTGTTTTTT